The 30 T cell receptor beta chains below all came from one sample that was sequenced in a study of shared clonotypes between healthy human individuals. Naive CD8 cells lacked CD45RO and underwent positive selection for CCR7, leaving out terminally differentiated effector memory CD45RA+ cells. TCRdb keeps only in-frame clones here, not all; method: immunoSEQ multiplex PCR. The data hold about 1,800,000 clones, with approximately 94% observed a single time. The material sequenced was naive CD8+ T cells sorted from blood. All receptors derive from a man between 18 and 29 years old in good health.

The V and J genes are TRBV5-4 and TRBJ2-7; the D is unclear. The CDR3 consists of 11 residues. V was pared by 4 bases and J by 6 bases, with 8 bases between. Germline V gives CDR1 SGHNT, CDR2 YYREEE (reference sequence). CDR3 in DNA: TGTGCCAGCAGCATCGGTAGCGAGCAGTACTTC. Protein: CASSIGSEQYF.

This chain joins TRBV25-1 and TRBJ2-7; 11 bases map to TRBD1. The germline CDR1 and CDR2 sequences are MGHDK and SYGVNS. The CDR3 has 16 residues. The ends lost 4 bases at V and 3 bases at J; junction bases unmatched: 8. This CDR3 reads CASSGEGGTGGYEQYF. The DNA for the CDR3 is TGTGCCAGCAGTGGAGAAGGCGGGACAGGGGGCTACGAGCAGTACTTC.

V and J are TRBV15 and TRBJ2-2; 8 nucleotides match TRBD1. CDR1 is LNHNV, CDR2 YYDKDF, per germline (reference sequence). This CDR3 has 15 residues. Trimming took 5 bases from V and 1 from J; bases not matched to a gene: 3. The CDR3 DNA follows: TGTGCCACCAGCGTAGGACAGGGGAACACCGGGGAGCTGTTTTTT. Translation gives CATSVGQGNTGELFF.

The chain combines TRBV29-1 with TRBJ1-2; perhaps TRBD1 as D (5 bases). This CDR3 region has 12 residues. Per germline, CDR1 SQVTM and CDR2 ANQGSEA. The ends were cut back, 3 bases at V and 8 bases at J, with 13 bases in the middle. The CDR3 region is CSVEGGAEGYTF. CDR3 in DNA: TGCAGCGTTGAGGGGGGAGCGGAAGGCTACACCTTC.

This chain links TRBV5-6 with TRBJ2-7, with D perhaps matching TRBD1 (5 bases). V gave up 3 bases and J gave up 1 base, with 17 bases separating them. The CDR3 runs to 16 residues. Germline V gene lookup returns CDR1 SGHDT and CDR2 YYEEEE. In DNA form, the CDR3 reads TGTGCCAGCAGCTGGGGTACCGACAGTCCTTCCTACGAGCAGTACTTC. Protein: CASSWGTDSPSYEQYF. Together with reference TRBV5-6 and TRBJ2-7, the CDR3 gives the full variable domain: DAGVTQSPTHLIKTRGQQVTLRCSPKSGHDTVSWYQQALGQGPQFIFQYYEEEERQRGNFPDRFSGHQFPNYSSELNVNALLLGDSALYLCASSWGTDSPSYEQYFGPGTRLTVT.

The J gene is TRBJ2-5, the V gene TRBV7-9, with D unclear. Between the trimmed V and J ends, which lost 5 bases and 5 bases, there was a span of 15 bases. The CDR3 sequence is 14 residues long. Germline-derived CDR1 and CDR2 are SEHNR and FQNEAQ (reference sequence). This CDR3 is CASSERAPRETQYF. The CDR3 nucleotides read TGTGCCAGCAGCGAGCGTGCGCCGCGGGAGACCCAGTACTTC.

CDR3 DNA: TGTGCCAGCAGCCCCGTCCGGGTTAGGGGGCTAAGCACCGGGGAGCTGTTTTTT. This encodes CASSPVRVRGLSTGELFF. The chain combines TRBV27 with TRBJ2-2, with 7 bases that match TRBD1. The germline gives CDR1 MNHEY, CDR2 SMNVEV (reference sequence). Trimming removed 6 bases from V and 4 bases from J; junction bases left unmatched: 17. This CDR3 contains 18 residues.

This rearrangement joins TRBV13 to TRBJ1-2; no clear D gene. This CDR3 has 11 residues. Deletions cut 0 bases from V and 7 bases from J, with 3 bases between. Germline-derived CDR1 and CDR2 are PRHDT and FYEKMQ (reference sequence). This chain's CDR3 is CASSLGGGYTF. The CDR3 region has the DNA TGTGCCAGCAGCTTAGGCGGTGGCTACACCTTC.

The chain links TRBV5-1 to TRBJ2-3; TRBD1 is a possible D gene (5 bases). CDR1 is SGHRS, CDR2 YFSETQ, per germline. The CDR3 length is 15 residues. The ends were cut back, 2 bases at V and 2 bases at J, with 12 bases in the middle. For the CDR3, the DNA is TGCGCCAGCAGCTTCCGACAGCAACTCACAGATACGCAGTATTTT. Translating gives CASSFRQQLTDTQYF.

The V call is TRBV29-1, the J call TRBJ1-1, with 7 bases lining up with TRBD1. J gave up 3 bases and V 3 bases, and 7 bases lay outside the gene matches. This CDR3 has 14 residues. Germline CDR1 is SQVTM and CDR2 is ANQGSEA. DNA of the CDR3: TGCAGCGTTGACCCGGGACAGACCTACACTGAAGCTTTCTTT. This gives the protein CSVDPGQTYTEAFF.

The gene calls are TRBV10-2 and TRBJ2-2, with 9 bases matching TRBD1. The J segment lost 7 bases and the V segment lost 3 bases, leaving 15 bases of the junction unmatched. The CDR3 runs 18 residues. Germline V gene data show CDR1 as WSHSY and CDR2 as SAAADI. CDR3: CASSDRTGAALPIGELFF. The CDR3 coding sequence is TGCGCCAGCAGTGATCGGACAGGGGCTGCCCTGCCCATCGGGGAGCTGTTTTTT.

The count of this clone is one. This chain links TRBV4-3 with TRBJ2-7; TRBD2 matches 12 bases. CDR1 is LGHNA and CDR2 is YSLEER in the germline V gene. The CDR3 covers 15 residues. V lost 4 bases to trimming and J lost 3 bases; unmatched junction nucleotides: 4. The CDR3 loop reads CASSPRTSGVYEQYF. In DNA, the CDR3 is TGCGCCAGCAGCCCCCGGACTAGCGGGGTCTACGAGCAGTACTTC.

CDR3 sequence reads: CAWSVLVGGNSPLHF. CDR3 in DNA: TGTGCCTGGAGTGTACTGGTCGGGGGGAATTCACCCCTCCACTTT. The V and J genes are TRBV30 and TRBJ1-6; maybe TRBD1 (5 bases). Trimming took off 0 bases at V and 7 bases at J, with 13 bases between the two ends. Germline CDR1 GTSNPN, CDR2 SVGIG (reference sequence). This CDR3 is built from 15 residues.

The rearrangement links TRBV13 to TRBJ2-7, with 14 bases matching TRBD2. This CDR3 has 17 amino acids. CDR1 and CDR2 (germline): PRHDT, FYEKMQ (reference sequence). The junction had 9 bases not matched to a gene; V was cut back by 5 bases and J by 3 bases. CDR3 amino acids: CASSPGGLAGAFYEQYF. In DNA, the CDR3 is TGTGCCAGCAGCCCGGGGGGACTAGCGGGAGCGTTCTACGAGCAGTACTTC.

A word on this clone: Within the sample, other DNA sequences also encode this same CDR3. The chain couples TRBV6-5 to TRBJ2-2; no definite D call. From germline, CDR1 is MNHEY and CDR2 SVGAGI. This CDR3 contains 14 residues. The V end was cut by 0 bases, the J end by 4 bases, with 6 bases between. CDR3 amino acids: CASSYSVGTGELFF. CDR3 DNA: TGTGCCAGCAGTTACTCAGTTGGCACCGGGGAGCTGTTTTTT.

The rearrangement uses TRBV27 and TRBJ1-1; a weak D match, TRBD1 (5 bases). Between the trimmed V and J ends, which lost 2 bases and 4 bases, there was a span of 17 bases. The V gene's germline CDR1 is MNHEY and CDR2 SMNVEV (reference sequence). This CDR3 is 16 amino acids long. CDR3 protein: CASSLGAGLGVTEAFF. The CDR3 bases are TGTGCCAGCAGTTTAGGGGCAGGTTTGGGTGTCACTGAAGCTTTCTTT.

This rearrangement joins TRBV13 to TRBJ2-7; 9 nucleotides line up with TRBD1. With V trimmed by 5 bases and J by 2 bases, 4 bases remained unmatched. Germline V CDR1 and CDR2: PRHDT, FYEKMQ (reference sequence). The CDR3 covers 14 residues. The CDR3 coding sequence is TGTGCCAGCAGCGGGGGACAGGGAACCTACGAGCAGTACTTC. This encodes CASSGGQGTYEQYF.

The CDR3 spells CASSVDKTAAVADGYTF. The CDR3 nucleotides are TGCGCCAGCAGCGTGGACAAGACCGCAGCCGTAGCAGATGGCTACACCTTC. V is TRBV5-1 and J is TRBJ1-2, with D perhaps TRBD1 (5 bases). V was trimmed by 4 bases and J by 6 bases, leaving 25 bases between them. CDR3 length: 17 amino acids. Germline-derived CDR1 and CDR2 are SGHRS and YFSETQ.

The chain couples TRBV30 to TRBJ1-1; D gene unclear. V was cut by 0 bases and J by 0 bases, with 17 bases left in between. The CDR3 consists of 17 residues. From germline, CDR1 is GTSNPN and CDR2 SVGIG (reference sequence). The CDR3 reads CAWSVLIRGFMNTEAFF. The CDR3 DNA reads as TGTGCCTGGAGTGTACTCATCCGCGGATTCATGAACACTGAAGCTTTCTTT.

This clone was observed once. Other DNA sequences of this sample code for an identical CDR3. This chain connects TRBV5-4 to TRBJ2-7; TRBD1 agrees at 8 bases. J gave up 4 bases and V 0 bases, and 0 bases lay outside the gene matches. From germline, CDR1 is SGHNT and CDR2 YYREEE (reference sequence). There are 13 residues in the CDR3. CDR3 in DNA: TGTGCCAGCAGCTTGGGGACAGGGTACGAGCAGTACTTC. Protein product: CASSLGTGYEQYF.

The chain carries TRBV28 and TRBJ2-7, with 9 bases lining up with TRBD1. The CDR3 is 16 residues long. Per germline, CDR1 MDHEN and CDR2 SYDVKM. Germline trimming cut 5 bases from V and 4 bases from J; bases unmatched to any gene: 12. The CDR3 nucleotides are TGTGCCAGCAGTAGGACCCGGGACAGGGTAGGTTACGAGCAGTACTTC. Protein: CASSRTRDRVGYEQYF.

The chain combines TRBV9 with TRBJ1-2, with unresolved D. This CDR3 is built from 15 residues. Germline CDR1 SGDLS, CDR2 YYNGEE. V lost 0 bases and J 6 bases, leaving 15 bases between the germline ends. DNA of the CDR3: TGTGCCAGCAGCGTAGATATCGCTGGCGGTCATGGCTACACCTTC. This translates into CASSVDIAGGHGYTF.

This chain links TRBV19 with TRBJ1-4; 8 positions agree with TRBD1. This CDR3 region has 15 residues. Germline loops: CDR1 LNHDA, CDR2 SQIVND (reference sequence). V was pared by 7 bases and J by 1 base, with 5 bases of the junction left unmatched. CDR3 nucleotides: TGTGCCAGTACCGCGGACAGGGAAACTAATGAAAAACTGTTTTTT. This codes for CASTADRETNEKLFF.

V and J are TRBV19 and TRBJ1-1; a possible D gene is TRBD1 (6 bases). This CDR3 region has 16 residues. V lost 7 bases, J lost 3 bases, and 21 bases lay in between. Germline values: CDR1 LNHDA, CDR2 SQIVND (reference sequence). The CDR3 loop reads CASTTKEQGPYTEAFF. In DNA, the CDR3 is TGTGCCAGTACCACCAAGGAACAGGGACCTTACACTGAAGCTTTCTTT. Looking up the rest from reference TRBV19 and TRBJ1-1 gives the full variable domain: DGGITQSPKYLFRKEGQNVTLSCEQNLNHDAMYWYRQDPGQGLRLIYYSQIVNDFQKGDIAEGYSVSREKKESFPLTVTSAQKNPTAFYLCASTTKEQGPYTEAFFGQGTRLTVV.

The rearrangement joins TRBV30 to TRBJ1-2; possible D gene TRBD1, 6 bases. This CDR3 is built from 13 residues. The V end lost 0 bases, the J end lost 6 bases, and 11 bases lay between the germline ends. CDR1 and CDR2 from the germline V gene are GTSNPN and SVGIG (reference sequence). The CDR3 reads CAWSVAGVDGYTF. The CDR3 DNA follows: TGTGCCTGGAGTGTAGCAGGGGTGGATGGCTACACCTTC.

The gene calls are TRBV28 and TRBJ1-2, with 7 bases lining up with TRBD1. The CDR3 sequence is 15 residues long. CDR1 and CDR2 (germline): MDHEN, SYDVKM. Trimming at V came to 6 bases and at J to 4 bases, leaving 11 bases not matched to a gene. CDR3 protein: CASSSPLTGFYGYTF. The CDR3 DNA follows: TGTGCCAGCAGCTCCCCATTGACAGGGTTCTATGGCTACACCTTC.

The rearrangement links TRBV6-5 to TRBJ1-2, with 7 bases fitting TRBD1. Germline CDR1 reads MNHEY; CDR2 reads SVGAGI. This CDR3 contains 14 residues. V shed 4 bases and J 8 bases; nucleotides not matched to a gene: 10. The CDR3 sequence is CASSWGEGARGYTF. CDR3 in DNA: TGTGCCAGCAGTTGGGGTGAGGGGGCTAGAGGCTACACCTTC.

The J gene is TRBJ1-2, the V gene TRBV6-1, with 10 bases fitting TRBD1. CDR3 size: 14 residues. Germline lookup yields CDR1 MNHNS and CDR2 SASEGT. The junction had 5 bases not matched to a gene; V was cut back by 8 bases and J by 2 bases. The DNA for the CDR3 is TGTGCCAGCGACGGGGACAGGGGAAACTATGGCTACACCTTC. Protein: CASDGDRGNYGYTF.

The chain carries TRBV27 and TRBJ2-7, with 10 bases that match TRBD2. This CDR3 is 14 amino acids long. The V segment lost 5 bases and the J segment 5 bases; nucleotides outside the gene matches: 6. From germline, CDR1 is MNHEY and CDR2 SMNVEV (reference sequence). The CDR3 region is CASSPSGRFHEQYF. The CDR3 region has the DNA TGTGCCAGCAGTCCTAGCGGGAGATTCCACGAGCAGTACTTC.

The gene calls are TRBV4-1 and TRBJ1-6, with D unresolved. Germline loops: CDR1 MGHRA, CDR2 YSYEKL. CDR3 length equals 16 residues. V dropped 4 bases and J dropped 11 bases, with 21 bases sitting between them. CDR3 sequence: CASSPSPPGPIPPLHF. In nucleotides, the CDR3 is TGCGCCAGCAGCCCGTCCCCTCCGGGCCCAATCCCACCCCTCCACTTT.